This passage covers 7 T cell receptor beta chains from one sample sequenced in a study of T cell repertoires in cytomegalovirus infection. These receptors' targets are unknown. Via MiXCR, TCRdb re-called the reads, giving one row per CDR3 protein. The sample includes around 71,000 distinct CDR3 sequences, about 37% of them seen just once. This specimen consisted of CD8+ T cells from cultured PBMCs, obtained from culture after CMV antigen stimulation. The receptors shown here come from a human donor in good health (CMV status not recorded). Some clones in this sample may be carry-over from other donors' samples.

This clonotype was detected ten times or more. This chain uses TRBV15 with TRBJ2-3; a weak D match, TRBD2 (7 bases). The V and J ends lost 1 base and 2 bases respectively, with 13 bases between them. The CDR3 consists of 16 residues. In germline, CDR1 is LNHNV, CDR2 YYDKDF (reference sequence). The CDR3 reads CATSRASGGYTDTQYF. In DNA, the CDR3 is TGTGCCACCAGCAGAGCGTCGGGGGGCTACACAGATACGCAGTATTTT.

This clonotype was detected ten times or more. The rearrangement joins TRBV7-8 to TRBJ2-3; D uncertain. Germline CDR1 SGHVS, CDR2 FQNEAQ. CDR3 length: 15 amino acids. V lost 5 bases, J lost 2 bases, and 14 bases lay in between. The CDR3 sequence is CASSRGDELTDTQYF. The CDR3 DNA reads TGTGCCAGCAGCCGCGGCGACGAGCTCACAGATACGCAGTATTTT. Filled out from reference TRBV7-8 and TRBJ2-3, the complete variable domain reads GAGVSQSPRYKVAKRGQDVALRCDPISGHVSLFWYQQALGQGPEFLTYFQNEAQLDKSGLPSDRFFAERPEGSVSTLKIQRTQQEDSAVYLCASSRGDELTDTQYFGPGTRLTVL.

There are a few counts of this clonotype. The chain employs TRBV6-2 or TRBV6-3 and TRBJ2-6, with D unclear. V lost 3 bases, J lost 0 bases, and 6 bases lay in between. The CDR3 runs to 15 residues. Germline loops: CDR1 MNHEY, CDR2 SVGEGT. The CDR3 loop reads CASSYRDSGANVLTF. The CDR3 DNA follows: TGTGCCAGCAGTTATAGGGACTCTGGGGCCAACGTCCTGACTTTC.

This clonotype was observed a few times. V gene TRBV10-3 combines with J gene TRBJ1-5, with 10 bases identical to TRBD1. V trimming: 10 bases; J trimming: 3 bases; junction bases outside the gene matches: 9. The CDR3 runs 15 residues. Per the germline V gene, CDR1 is ENHRY and CDR2 is SYGVKD. In DNA form, the CDR3 reads TGTGCCACCCGGCGGGACAGGGGCGACAATCAGCCCCAGCATTTT. Its translation: CATRRDRGDNQPQHF.

This chain connects TRBV12-3 or TRBV12-4 to TRBJ1-2; D perhaps matches TRBD1 (5 bases). Trimming removed 7 bases from V and 6 bases from J, with 9 bases in between. The CDR3 extends over 11 amino acids. The CDR3 is CASKEGNGYTF. The CDR3, as DNA: TGTGCCAGCAAGGAGGGGAATGGCTACACCTTC.

J is TRBJ1-6 and V is TRBV7-3, with D possibly being TRBD1 (5 bases). The V gene lost 5 bases and the J gene lost 9 bases, with 17 bases spanning the gap. Germline values: CDR1 SGHTA, CDR2 FQGTGA. The CDR3 loop spans 15 amino acids. CDR3 residues: CASSIGTGWGSPLHF. As DNA, the CDR3 is TGTGCCAGCAGCATAGGGACCGGCTGGGGTTCACCCCTCCACTTT.

This clonotype was detected a few times. The genes are TRBV5-6 and TRBJ2-1; 8 nucleotides align to TRBD2. Germline V gives CDR1 SGHDT, CDR2 YYEEEE. V shed 0 bases, J shed 4 bases, and the junction held 9 bases outside the gene matches. CDR3 length: 17 amino acids. The CDR3 bases are TGTGCCAGCAGCTTGGGGATTGCGGGGGGCCAGTACAATGAGCAGTTCTTC. It codes for CASSLGIAGGQYNEQFF.